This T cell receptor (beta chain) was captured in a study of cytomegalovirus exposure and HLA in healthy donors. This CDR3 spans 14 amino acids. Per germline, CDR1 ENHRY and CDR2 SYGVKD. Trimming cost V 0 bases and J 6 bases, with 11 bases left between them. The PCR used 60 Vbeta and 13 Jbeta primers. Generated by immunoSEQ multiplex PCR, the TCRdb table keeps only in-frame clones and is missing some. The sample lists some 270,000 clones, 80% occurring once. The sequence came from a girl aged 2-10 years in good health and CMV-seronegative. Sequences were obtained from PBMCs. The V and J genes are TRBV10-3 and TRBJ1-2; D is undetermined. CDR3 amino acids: CAISESIRPHGYTF. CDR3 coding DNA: TGTGCCATCAGTGAGTCGATCAGGCCTCATGGCTACACCTTC.